This T cell receptor beta chain was observed in a study of blood T cell repertoires in COVID-19. Whole-study context: Material from acute and convalescent COVID-19 was sourced from the United States, Italy and Spain. In each case, the material was cDNA or gDNA derived from T cells, B-cell-depleted T cells, or PBMCs.

Germline CDR1 and CDR2: ENHRY and SYGVKD. V was trimmed by 3 bases and J by 2 bases, leaving 12 bases between them. The CDR3 consists of 15 residues. Under the authors' procedure: Quantification of nucleated cells was approximated via reference gene primer amplification. Data came from immunoSEQ multiplex PCR; TCRdb stores just in-frame clones and leaves some out. V and J calls and clone size are as listed in that table; D and trimming were resolved from the DNA. This sample has about 220,000 clones, with 75% to 85% found just once. Sequencing was performed on peripheral blood. This sequence was found in a woman in her seventies with acute or convalescent COVID-19. This sequence joins TRBV10-3 and TRBJ2-3; tentatively, D is TRBD1 (6 bases). Here the CDR3 DNA reads TGTGCCATCAGTGACTCACAGGGTCTCACAGATACGCAGTATTTT. Translated: CAISDSQGLTDTQYF.